This T cell receptor beta chain originates from a study of blood T cell repertoires in COVID-19. Study-wide context: Specimens from acute and convalescent COVID-19 originated in the United States, Italy and Spain.

This table comes from immunoSEQ multiplex PCR, and its TCRdb copy is limited to in-frame clones, with some not included. This sample has around 700,000 clones, with 85% to 90% found just once. The CDR3 spans 14 residues. Germline-derived CDR1 and CDR2 are SGDLS and YYNGEE. Trimming removed 0 bases from V and 0 bases from J, with 6 bases in between. This clonotype was obtained from a woman aged 18 to 35 with acute or convalescent COVID-19. Sequenced input: peripheral blood. This chain connects TRBV9 to TRBJ1-1; D is ambiguous. This CDR3 is CASSVEQLNTEAFF. The DNA for the CDR3 is TGTGCCAGCAGCGTAGAACAGTTGAACACTGAAGCTTTCTTT.